This T cell receptor beta chain derives from a study of T cells in Graves' hyperthyroidism and ophthalmopathy. Exclusion followed for patients with uncontrolled infection, other autoimmune disease, pregnancy or lactation. Researchers took RNA transcripts and amplified the TCR beta CDR3 regions from them. During a first-round RT-PCR of the TCR CDR3, the HTBI primer set was used. One entry per CDR3 protein, called by TCRdb with MiXCR from the multiplex PCR reads. There are over 350,000 distinct CDR3 sequences in the sample; less than 20% occur only once, and about 38% lies in the top ten. The sample holds many counts of this clonotype. The sequenced sample consisted of blood. The receptor was isolated from a man in his late teens or twenties with Graves' ophthalmopathy.

The CDR3 DNA follows: TGTGCCAGCAGGGGACTTAGGGCCGGGGAGCTGTTTTTT. Translated, it gives CASRGLRAGELFF. V usage is TRBV2 and J usage is TRBJ2-2; TRBD2 might be the D (6 bases). Germline lookup yields CDR1 SNHLY and CDR2 FYNNEI. This CDR3 has 13 residues. The ends were cut back, 6 bases at V and 6 bases at J, with 11 bases in the middle. The full variable domain, with the rest looked up from reference TRBV2 and TRBJ2-2, is EPEVTQTPSHQVTQMGQEVILRCVPISNHLYFYWYRQILGQKVEFLVSFYNNEISEKSEIFDDQFSVERPDGSNFTLKIRSTKLEDSAMYFCASRGLRAGELFFGEGSRLTVL.